The rows below give T cell receptor beta chains drawn from one sample of a study of cytomegalovirus exposure and HLA in healthy donors. Only in-frame clones appear in the TCRdb table, and some are missing; sequencing was by immunoSEQ multiplex PCR. The sample has about 170,000 clones; roughly 78% are singletons. Material: PBMCs. These receptors all stem from a woman aged 45 to 65 in good health and CMV-seropositive. Each CDR3 is given with its conserved first and last residue. D genes are given only for firm matches. Clone size, where shown, is once, few, many, or a class for clones that have expanded.

CDR3nt: TGTGCCAGCAGCGTAGGTGGACGGAGGTACAATGAGCAGTTCTTC; CDR3aa: CASSVGGRRYNEQFF; d_gene: .; j_gene: TRBJ2-1; v_gene: TRBV9; abundance: .
CDR3nt: TGTGCCAGCAGCTTGGGACAGCAGCAGTACTTC; CDR3aa: CASSLGQQQYF; d_gene: TRBD1; j_gene: TRBJ2-7; v_gene: TRBV11-2; abundance: .
CDR3nt: TGCGCCAGCAGCCTGACGGGACTAGTTGGAGAGACCCAGTACTTC; CDR3aa: CASSLTGLVGETQYF; d_gene: TRBD2; j_gene: TRBJ2-5; v_gene: TRBV5-1; abundance: .
CDR3nt: TGCGCCAGCAGCACTGGAACGGACAGGGGGGAGACCCAGTACTTC; CDR3aa: CASSTGTDRGETQYF; d_gene: TRBD1; j_gene: TRBJ2-5; v_gene: TRBV5-1; abundance: .
CDR3nt: TGTGCCAGCAGCGTAGTCGGCGGCTCACCCCTCCACTTT; CDR3aa: CASSVVGGSPLHF; d_gene: .; j_gene: TRBJ1-6; v_gene: TRBV9; abundance: .
CDR3nt: TGTGCCAGCAACACTCGGGACAGCTTGAATTCACCCCTCCACTTT; CDR3aa: CASNTRDSLNSPLHF; d_gene: TRBD1; j_gene: TRBJ1-6; v_gene: TRBV5-5; abundance: few
CDR3nt: TGTGCCAGTAGCCTCCCGGCGGCAGGGAGGAGCAATCAGCCCCAGCATTTT; CDR3aa: CASSLPAAGRSNQPQHF; d_gene: .; j_gene: TRBJ1-5; v_gene: TRBV19; abundance: .
CDR3nt: TGTGCCAGCAGTTATAGCGGGGCCTCCTACGAGCAGTACTTC; CDR3aa: CASSYSGASYEQYF; d_gene: TRBD2; j_gene: TRBJ2-7; v_gene: TRBV6-6; abundance: .
CDR3nt: TGTGCCAGCAGTTATTACGACAGCTCTGGAAACACCATATATTTT; CDR3aa: CASSYYDSSGNTIYF; d_gene: .; j_gene: TRBJ1-3; v_gene: TRBV2; abundance: few
CDR3nt: TGTGCCAGCAGTTCGGGCAGGGGGCCCAATCAGCCCCAGCATTTT; CDR3aa: CASSSGRGPNQPQHF; d_gene: TRBD1; j_gene: TRBJ1-5; v_gene: TRBV28; abundance: once
CDR3nt: TGTGCCAGCATGCCCCCGGCGGACACAGATACGCAGTATTTT; CDR3aa: CASMPPADTDTQYF; d_gene: .; j_gene: TRBJ2-3; v_gene: TRBV6-1; abundance: .
CDR3nt: TGTGCCAGCAGTTACTCGGCCGCTTATGGCTACACCTTC; CDR3aa: CASSYSAAYGYTF; d_gene: .; j_gene: TRBJ1-2; v_gene: TRBV6-5; abundance: .
CDR3nt: TGTGCCAGCAAAAAAGGGGGCGCGGGTCAGCCCCAGCATTTT; CDR3aa: CASKKGGAGQPQHF; d_gene: TRBD1; j_gene: TRBJ1-5; v_gene: TRBV6-1; abundance: .
CDR3nt: TGTGCCAGCAGTCCCTGGGGACAGAAAAATGAAAAACTGTTTTTT; CDR3aa: CASSPWGQKNEKLFF; d_gene: TRBD1; j_gene: TRBJ1-4; v_gene: TRBV27; abundance: .
CDR3nt: TGCGCCAGCAGCTTCCAACCCCGGGACAGGGGGGTGTACGAGCAGTACTTC; CDR3aa: CASSFQPRDRGVYEQYF; d_gene: TRBD1; j_gene: TRBJ2-7; v_gene: TRBV5-1; abundance: .
CDR3nt: TGTGCCAGCACCAAGGCCGCAGGGCCAAGCAATCAGCCCCAGCATTTT; CDR3aa: CASTKAAGPSNQPQHF; d_gene: .; j_gene: TRBJ1-5; v_gene: TRBV7-8; abundance: .
CDR3nt: TGTGCCAGCAGTTATCCCGGACAGGGGGCGAGTTATGGCTACACCTTC; CDR3aa: CASSYPGQGASYGYTF; d_gene: TRBD1; j_gene: TRBJ1-2; v_gene: TRBV6-6; abundance: once
CDR3nt: TGCGCCAGCAGTCAGTCGGGCCCCCCTGGCTACACCTTC; CDR3aa: CASSQSGPPGYTF; d_gene: .; j_gene: TRBJ1-2; v_gene: TRBV10-2; abundance: .
CDR3nt: TGTGCCAGCAGCGTAGCCGGACTGTCGGTCGATGAGCAGTTCTTC; CDR3aa: CASSVAGLSVDEQFF; d_gene: .; j_gene: TRBJ2-1; v_gene: TRBV9; abundance: few
CDR3nt: TGTGCCAGCAGTTACCCCTCTAGCGGGGCTAGGAGGGAGCAGTTCTTC; CDR3aa: CASSYPSSGARREQFF; d_gene: TRBD2; j_gene: TRBJ2-1; v_gene: TRBV6-4; abundance: few
CDR3nt: TGTGCCAGCAGGCTGGGGAGCCAGACTGAAGCTTTCTTT; CDR3aa: CASRLGSQTEAFF; d_gene: .; j_gene: TRBJ1-1; v_gene: TRBV2; abundance: .
CDR3nt: TGTGCCAGCAGTTTTTTCAGGGGGGAGATCAATCAGCCCCAGCATTTT; CDR3aa: CASSFFRGEINQPQHF; d_gene: TRBD1; j_gene: TRBJ1-5; v_gene: TRBV6-5; abundance: .
CDR3nt: TGTGCCAGCAGCTTAGGGACCGGGACATGGGGCGAGACCCAGTACTTC; CDR3aa: CASSLGTGTWGETQYF; d_gene: .; j_gene: TRBJ2-5; v_gene: TRBV7-2; abundance: once
CDR3nt: TGCGCCAGCAGCCAAGAACAGGGGGATGGCTACACCTTC; CDR3aa: CASSQEQGDGYTF; d_gene: TRBD1; j_gene: TRBJ1-2; v_gene: TRBV4-1; abundance: once
CDR3nt: TGTGCCAGCAGCTTAGCGACAGAACCTGACAATGAGCAGTTCTTC; CDR3aa: CASSLATEPDNEQFF; d_gene: .; j_gene: TRBJ2-1; v_gene: TRBV7-9; abundance: .
CDR3nt: TGTGCCAGCAGTGAGCAGGGGCGAGATACGCAGTATTTT; CDR3aa: CASSEQGRDTQYF; d_gene: .; j_gene: TRBJ2-3; v_gene: TRBV6-4; abundance: .
CDR3nt: TGTGCCAGCAGCCCCCGATGGAGGAACACCGGGGAGCTGTTTTTT; CDR3aa: CASSPRWRNTGELFF; d_gene: .; j_gene: TRBJ2-2; v_gene: TRBV13; abundance: .
CDR3nt: TGTGCCAGCAGCCGCAACAGGGTTAACACTGAAGCTTTCTTT; CDR3aa: CASSRNRVNTEAFF; d_gene: .; j_gene: TRBJ1-1; v_gene: TRBV11-2; abundance: .
CDR3nt: TGTGCCAGCAGCCGTATAGGGGACTATGGCTACACCTTC; CDR3aa: CASSRIGDYGYTF; d_gene: .; j_gene: TRBJ1-2; v_gene: TRBV7-8; abundance: .
CDR3nt: TGTGCCAGCAGCTCGTTATCAGGGAGCAATCAGCCCCAGCATTTT; CDR3aa: CASSSLSGSNQPQHF; d_gene: .; j_gene: TRBJ1-5; v_gene: TRBV7-6; abundance: .
CDR3nt: TGTGCCAGCAGCCGGGACAGGGCCTATGGCTACACCTTC; CDR3aa: CASSRDRAYGYTF; d_gene: TRBD1; j_gene: TRBJ1-2; v_gene: TRBV6-5; abundance: .
CDR3nt: TGTGCCAGCAGCTCACACTCAACAGGGGTCAACGTCCTGACTTTC; CDR3aa: CASSSHSTGVNVLTF; d_gene: TRBD1; j_gene: TRBJ2-6; v_gene: TRBV25-1; abundance: .
CDR3nt: TGTGCCAGCAGCTTAAGGTCGGGTATTGAAGCTTTCTTT; CDR3aa: CASSLRSGIEAFF; d_gene: .; j_gene: TRBJ1-1; v_gene: TRBV11-2; abundance: .
CDR3nt: TGTGCCAGCAGCTTGGGTATTCGCACTGAAGCTTTCTTT; CDR3aa: CASSLGIRTEAFF; d_gene: .; j_gene: TRBJ1-1; v_gene: TRBV5-6; abundance: once
CDR3nt: TGTGCCAGCAGCCAAGTGCGGGGTAGCACCTATGGCTACACCTTC; CDR3aa: CASSQVRGSTYGYTF; d_gene: .; j_gene: TRBJ1-2; v_gene: TRBV14; abundance: .
CDR3nt: TGCGCCAGCAGCCCCCGCGCCCGGACAGGGGAATATAATTCACCCCTCCACTTT; CDR3aa: CASSPRARTGEYNSPLHF; d_gene: TRBD1; j_gene: TRBJ1-6; v_gene: TRBV5-1; abundance: .
CDR3nt: TGTGCCAGCTCACGACTGGCAACTAATGAAAAACTGTTTTTT; CDR3aa: CASSRLATNEKLFF; d_gene: .; j_gene: TRBJ1-4; v_gene: TRBV18; abundance: .
CDR3nt: TGTGCCAGCAGCCTCGATAGGAACACTGAAGCTTTCTTT; CDR3aa: CASSLDRNTEAFF; d_gene: .; j_gene: TRBJ1-1; v_gene: TRBV9; abundance: .
CDR3nt: TGTGCCAGCAGTGAACCGGGACTAGCTTTCTACGAGCAGTACTTC; CDR3aa: CASSEPGLAFYEQYF; d_gene: TRBD2; j_gene: TRBJ2-7; v_gene: TRBV6-1; abundance: .
CDR3nt: TGCGCCAGCAGCTTAGAACAGACTACCTACAATGAGCAGTTCTTC; CDR3aa: CASSLEQTTYNEQFF; d_gene: .; j_gene: TRBJ2-1; v_gene: TRBV5-1; abundance: .